Presented here are 25 T cell receptor beta chains from one specimen sequenced in a study of shared clonotypes between healthy human individuals. The data were produced by immunoSEQ multiplex PCR, yet TCRdb's version contains in-frame clones alone and is incomplete. Of 2 million to 2.5 million clones listed, about 92% are singletons. The sequenced material came from naive CD4+ T cells from PBMCs. Subset here: CD45RA+ positively selected. Receptors were obtained from a man in his late teens or twenties in good health. Some clones in this sample may be carry-over from other donors' samples.

The V call is TRBV28, the J call TRBJ1-4; 8 nucleotides match TRBD1. V was pared by 5 bases and J by 10 bases, with 9 bases of the junction left unmatched. Germline V gives CDR1 MDHEN, CDR2 SYDVKM. The CDR3 is made up of 14 amino acids. The CDR3 DNA is TGTGCCAGCAGTCCCGGACAGGGTGGAGGAAAACTGTTTTTT. It translates to CASSPGQGGGKLFF.

The chain couples TRBV28 to TRBJ1-2, with TRBD1 identical over 8 bases. CDR1 is MDHEN and CDR2 is SYDVKM in the germline V gene. The trim removed 4 bases at V and 5 bases at J, leaving 6 bases unmatched. The CDR3 consists of 14 residues. The CDR3 sequence is CASSWTGRGYGYTF. The CDR3 DNA is TGTGCCAGCAGTTGGACAGGGAGGGGGTATGGCTACACCTTC.

This chain uses TRBV18 with TRBJ2-5, with 9 bases fitting TRBD2. CDR1 and CDR2 from the germline V gene are KGHSH and LQKENI. J was trimmed by 3 bases and V by 3 bases; bases with no gene match: 5. The CDR3 runs to 15 residues. The CDR3: CASSPAGGLKETQYF. In DNA, the CDR3 is TGTGCCAGCTCACCCGCGGGAGGGCTTAAAGAGACCCAGTACTTC.

V usage is TRBV9 and J usage is TRBJ2-3; the match to TRBD2 covers 11 bases. Looked up from germline, CDR1 is SGDLS and CDR2 is YYNGEE. Trimming removed 3 bases from V and 7 bases from J; junction bases left unmatched: 7. This CDR3 has 15 amino acids. The CDR3 protein is CASSAGTSGLYTQYF. CDR3 nucleotides: TGTGCCAGCAGCGCTGGGACTAGCGGCCTATATACGCAGTATTTT. The variable domain in full, with the rest retrieved from reference TRBV9 and TRBJ2-3, is DSGVTQTPKHLITATGQRVTLRCSPRSGDLSVYWYQQSLDQGLQFLIQYYNGEERAKGNILERFSAQQFPDLHSELNLSSLELGDSALYFCASSAGTSGLYTQYFGPGTRLTVL.

The DNA for the CDR3 is TGTGCCAGCAGTTACCGTGTTCCAAATCAGCCCCAGCATTTT. Its translation is CASSYRVPNQPQHF. The rearrangement links TRBV6-6 to TRBJ1-5; D is unresolved. This CDR3 has 14 amino acids. In germline, CDR1 is MNHNY, CDR2 SVGAGI (reference sequence). V was shortened by 2 bases and J by 4 bases, with 9 bases between the two germline ends.

This clone was picked up one time. The chain employs TRBV2 and TRBJ1-1; 8 bases agree with TRBD1. Per the germline V gene, CDR1 is SNHLY and CDR2 is FYNNEI. V was clipped by 4 bases and J by 9 bases; unmatched bases: 10. The CDR3 sequence is 14 residues long. The CDR3, as DNA: TGTGCCAGCAGTGTGGGGACAGGCAGAGGTAAAGCTTTCTTT. Protein sequence: CASSVGTGRGKAFF.

V gene TRBV18 combines with J gene TRBJ1-3; unclear D gene. The V end was cut by 2 bases, the J end by 0 bases, with 11 bases between. This CDR3 is 16 amino acids long. CDR1 and CDR2 from the germline V gene are KGHSH and LQKENI. CDR3 loop: CASSPGQDLSGNTIYF. The CDR3 DNA reads TGTGCCAGCTCACCAGGGCAGGACCTCTCTGGAAACACCATATATTTT. Based on the CDR3 plus reference TRBV18 and TRBJ1-3, the full variable domain is NAGVMQNPRHLVRRRGQEARLRCSPMKGHSHVYWYRQLPEEGLKFMVYLQKENIIDESGMPKERFSAEFPKEGPSILRIQQVVRGDSAAYFCASSPGQDLSGNTIYFGEGSWLTVV.

The chain employs TRBV19 and TRBJ1-5, with D unclear. Germline loops: CDR1 LNHDA, CDR2 SQIVND (reference sequence). Trimming removed 6 bases at V and 9 bases at J, with 18 bases between. The CDR3 contains 14 residues. The CDR3 DNA follows: TGTGCCAGTAGGAGGAGAGAATACGTTGGGCCCCAGCATTTT. Translation gives CASRRREYVGPQHF.

This sequence joins TRBV5-1 and TRBJ2-1, with a weak D call TRBD1 (5 bases). V lost 6 bases, J lost 0 bases, and 22 bases lay in between. The CDR3 has 18 amino acids. Per the germline V gene, CDR1 is SGHRS and CDR2 is YFSETQ. The CDR3 reads CASTIHGQGSISYNEQFF. The CDR3 region has the DNA TGCGCCAGCACTATACACGGGCAGGGAAGCATCTCCTACAATGAGCAGTTCTTC.

The rearrangement links TRBV19 to TRBJ1-1; 7 nucleotides line up with TRBD1. J lost 0 bases, V lost 4 bases, and 20 bases had no gene match. The CDR3 is made up of 20 amino acids. From germline, CDR1 is LNHDA and CDR2 SQIVND (reference sequence). In DNA form, the CDR3 reads TGTGCCAGTAGTACCCCCTTTTTCCCCCGTCCGGGACAGTTGAACACTGAAGCTTTCTTT. Protein: CASSTPFFPRPGQLNTEAFF.

As concerns this clone: Other DNA sequences in this specimen translate into the identical CDR3. This rearrangement joins TRBV7-2 to TRBJ1-1; D not resolved. This CDR3 comprises 13 residues. The ends were cut back, 1 base at V and 1 base at J, with 4 bases in the middle. Germline V lookup: CDR1 SGHTA, CDR2 FQGNSA. Here the CDR3 reads CASSLETNTEAFF. For the CDR3, the DNA is TGTGCCAGCAGCTTAGAAACGAACACTGAAGCTTTCTTT.

This chain links TRBV27 with TRBJ2-7; 7 bases agree with TRBD2. The CDR3 is 17 amino acids. The germline CDR1 and CDR2 sequences are MNHEY and SMNVEV (reference sequence). The V and J ends lost 2 bases and 4 bases, in that order; junction bases with no gene match: 14. In nucleotides, the CDR3 is TGTGCCAGCAGTTTAGGGGTACGCGGCGGGAGTTGGTACGAGCAGTACTTC. The encoded protein is CASSLGVRGGSWYEQYF.

The CDR3 DNA is TGCGCCAGCAGCCAAGACTGGAACACCGGGGAGCTGTTTTTT. This gives the protein CASSQDWNTGELFF. The chain has TRBV4-1 and TRBJ2-2; no reliable D call. The CDR3 is 14 residues long. Looked up from germline, CDR1 is MGHRA and CDR2 is YSYEKL. Deletions cut 0 bases from V and 1 base from J, with 3 bases between.

The rearrangement links TRBV7-9 to TRBJ2-7; 8 bases align to TRBD1. Germline lookup yields CDR1 SEHNR and CDR2 FQNEAQ (reference sequence). This CDR3 region has 14 residues. The V gene end was trimmed by 7 bases and the J gene end by 4 bases; junction bases not matched to a gene: 9. The chain's CDR3 is CASNIPTGDYEQYF. The CDR3 DNA reads as TGTGCCAGCAACATCCCGACAGGGGATTACGAGCAGTACTTC.

V and J are TRBV6-1 and TRBJ2-1, with D perhaps given as TRBD1 or TRBD2 (6 bases each). V lost 2 bases and J lost 8, with 22 bases in between. The CDR3 spans 17 residues. The germline gives CDR1 MNHNS, CDR2 SASEGT. CDR3 nucleotides: TGTGCCAGCAGTGAACGACTGGGTATGGCCGGGGGCGATGAGCAGTTCTTC. This translates into CASSERLGMAGGDEQFF.

The chain joins TRBV28 to TRBJ2-1; D could derive from TRBD1 or TRBD2 (5 bases each). Germline V gives CDR1 MDHEN, CDR2 SYDVKM. V lost 1 base and J 0 bases, leaving 13 bases between the germline ends. CDR3 length: 17 amino acids. The CDR3 spells CASSLSRGKSSYNEQFF. For the CDR3, the DNA is TGTGCCAGCAGTTTATCGAGGGGAAAAAGCTCCTACAATGAGCAGTTCTTC.

V usage is TRBV6-1 and J usage is TRBJ2-3; 10 positions agree with TRBD1. The length of the CDR3 is 14 residues. The germline CDR1 and CDR2 sequences are MNHNS and SASEGT. Trimming took 6 bases from V and 4 from J; bases not matched to a gene: 4. The CDR3 region is CASSRDRGADTQYF. CDR3 nucleotide sequence: TGTGCCAGCAGCCGGGACAGGGGTGCAGATACGCAGTATTTT.

Points on this clone: The same CDR3 is also encoded by other DNA sequences in this sample. This chain uses TRBV9 with TRBJ2-6; perhaps TRBD1 as D (6 bases). The CDR3 runs 15 residues. Germline values: CDR1 SGDLS, CDR2 YYNGEE. V was pared by 3 bases and J by 1 base, with 8 bases between. The CDR3: CASSATGSGANVLTF. CDR3 sequence (DNA): TGTGCCAGCAGCGCAACAGGGTCTGGGGCCAACGTCCTGACTTTC. The full variable domain, its missing parts supplied by reference TRBV9 and TRBJ2-6, is DSGVTQTPKHLITATGQRVTLRCSPRSGDLSVYWYQQSLDQGLQFLIQYYNGEERAKGNILERFSAQQFPDLHSELNLSSLELGDSALYFCASSATGSGANVLTFGAGSRLTVL.

The chain couples TRBV5-4 to TRBJ1-1; 7 bases are shared with TRBD1. Germline loops: CDR1 SGHNT, CDR2 YYREEE (reference sequence). Germline trimming cut 5 bases from V and 1 base from J; bases unmatched to any gene: 8. The CDR3 covers 15 residues. In DNA, the CDR3 is TGTGCCAGCAGGGAGGGACAGTCGAGGAACACTGAAGCTTTCTTT. Its protein product is CASREGQSRNTEAFF.

The rearrangement joins TRBV11-3 to TRBJ2-3; 9 bases align to TRBD2. The germline gives CDR1 SGHNT, CDR2 YENEEA. The CDR3 is 15 amino acids. V was pared by 3 bases and J by 1 base, with 2 bases of the junction left unmatched. The chain's CDR3 is CASSLTSGGTDTQYF. CDR3 DNA: TGTGCCAGCAGCTTGACTAGCGGTGGCACAGATACGCAGTATTTT.

The chain joins TRBV28 to TRBJ1-2, with D maybe TRBD1 (6 bases). From germline, CDR1 is MDHEN and CDR2 SYDVKM. The V end lost 6 bases, the J end lost 4 bases, and 12 bases lay between the germline ends. This CDR3 is built from 13 residues. The CDR3 loop reads CASRPQGAYGYTF. The CDR3 nucleotides are TGTGCCAGCAGGCCACAGGGTGCCTATGGCTACACCTTC.

The chain recombines TRBV6-1 with TRBJ2-7, with D perhaps TRBD1 (5 bases). CDR1 is MNHNS and CDR2 is SASEGT in the germline V gene. V was shortened by 4 bases and J by 2 bases, with 9 bases between the two germline ends. The CDR3 has 13 residues. The CDR3 nucleotides read TGTGCCAGCAGTGGAGACAGACCCTACGAGCAGTACTTC. As protein: CASSGDRPYEQYF.

This chain uses TRBV20-1 with TRBJ2-7; tentatively, D is TRBD1 (6 bases). Germline assignment: CDR1 DFQATT and CDR2 SNEGSKA (reference sequence). This CDR3 is built from 11 residues. CDR3 coding DNA: TGCAGCTCCCGACAGGTCTACGAGCAGTACTTC. Protein product: CSSRQVYEQYF.

V is TRBV5-1 and J is TRBJ2-1; weak D call: TRBD1 (5 bases). Germline lookup yields CDR1 SGHRS and CDR2 YFSETQ. This CDR3 comprises 15 residues. The V end was cut by 0 bases, the J end by 2 bases, with 9 bases between. CDR3 amino acids: CASSLVGPTYNEQFF. The CDR3 DNA follows: TGCGCCAGCAGCTTGGTGGGGCCCACCTACAATGAGCAGTTCTTC.

J is TRBJ2-7 and V is TRBV7-2, with D perhaps matching TRBD1 (5 bases). CDR1 is SGHTA, CDR2 FQGNSA, per germline. There are 13 residues in the CDR3. V shed 4 bases and J shed 6 bases, with 13 bases lying between them. CDR3 residues: CASSSTAGFEQYF. The CDR3 DNA reads TGTGCCAGCAGCTCGACCGCAGGGTTCGAGCAGTACTTC.